These 2 T cell receptor beta chains were all obtained from the same sample, sequenced in a study of shared clonotypes between healthy human individuals. Using immunoSEQ multiplex PCR, the repertoire was profiled, and TCRdb retains in-frame clones only, with some absent. The data contain more than 400,000 clones, around 95% of them singletons. The specimen sequenced was naive CD4+ T cells sorted from blood. Specified subset: CD45RA+ positively selected. These receptors all stem from a woman in her 30s in good health.

The CDR3 DNA follows: TGTGCCAGCAGCCCTGGGCCCGCCCCCTACGAGCAGTACTTC. Amino acid sequence: CASSPGPAPYEQYF. The rearrangement uses TRBV28 and TRBJ2-7; D gene ambiguous. Germline V gene sequence: CDR1 MDHEN, CDR2 SYDVKM. V lost 6 bases and J lost 2, with 14 bases in between. CDR3 length: 14 residues.

The J gene is TRBJ1-1, the V gene TRBV5-1, with D unclear. The V gene's germline CDR1 is SGHRS and CDR2 YFSETQ. The CDR3 length is 13 residues. The V and J ends lost 0 bases and 7 bases respectively, with 10 bases between them. This CDR3 is CASSLDGGDEAFF. The CDR3 DNA reads as TGCGCCAGCAGCTTGGATGGCGGTGATGAAGCTTTCTTT.